This T cell receptor beta chain stems from a study of blood T cell repertoires in COVID-19 (TCRdb year 2020). The study in broad terms: Collaborator samples came from the United States, Italy and Spain and covered acute and convalescent phases of COVID-19. The material from the prospective study consisted of cDNA or gDNA derived from T cells, B-cell-depleted T cells, or PBMCs. Nearly every sample came with metadata listing a de-identified subject ID, COVID-19 status, age in years and sex. The samples were drawn from two sources: the first 160 participants of the ongoing ImmuneRACE study, and over 1,000 subjects contributed by 6 global collaborators. Subjects who had been exposed to COVID-19, were actively infected with it, or had recovered from it provided the deeply sampled blood TCRbeta repertoires that made up the dataset. Where available, HLA class I and class II types were taken from metadata supplied by the sample provider and were not determined by assay-based typing. The repertoires were released in a freely available public database meant as a resource for research on the immune response to SARS-CoV-2. Findings and caveats that apply to the study as a whole: The quantity of clinical and demographic metadata differed by source and by participant and was supplied without curation.

Whole blood was collected in K2EDTA tubes by collaborating institutions according to the institutions' own protocols. For TCRbeta analysis, collaborator samples were shipped as frozen whole blood, as isolated PBMCs, or as DNA extracted from either sample type. TCRbeta CDR3 regions were amplified from genomic DNA using the immunoSEQ Assay, a bias-controlled multiplex PCR. From the authors' description of their analysis: The number of nucleated cells in each sample was estimated by amplification of reference gene primers within the assay. To quantify the absolute abundance of each unique TCRbeta CDR3 rearrangement, sequence reads were collapsed and filtered. Productive Simpson clonality was computed per sample as the square root of Simpson's diversity index over productive rearrangements. Sourced from immuneACCESS, this table was stored by TCRdb with only in-frame sequences that have V and J called. A share of the clones is absent; for the studies checked, an unresolved V gene accounts for under half, and the remainder has no known explanation. That table gives V, J and clone size, and the DNA gave D and trimming. The sample table lists 75,000 to 95,000 clones, 82% of them with a count of one. The ten largest clones capture 27% of the sample.

A word on this clone: Its antigen has not been determined. The record has no base qualities; no much larger clone is one base away.

V and J are truncated by 5 bases and 5 bases respectively, leaving an intervening sequence of 7 bases. The germline V gene encodes CDR1 LNHDA and CDR2 SQIVND (reference sequence). There are 13 amino acids in the CDR3, from cysteine to phenylalanine inclusive. Left in the record is the CDR3 DNA by itself, 39 bases read in frame from the first base. This receptor chain uses TRBV19 and TRBJ1-6, and TRBD1 may be the D gene, going by 6 matching bases. The sample consisted of peripheral blood. The clonotype comes from a human donor in a cohort sampled during active COVID-19. The sequence in DNA is TGTGCCAGTAGTCGGACAGATAATTCACCCCTCCACTTT. Its translation reads: CASSRTDNSPLHF.